This T cell receptor (beta chain) is drawn from a study of T-cell reconstitution after alpha-beta-depleted transplantation in children (dated by TCRdb to 2016 to 2017). The study in broad terms: T-cell immune reconstitution after TCRalphabeta/CD19-depleted allogeneic hematopoietic cell transplantation in children was quantitatively tracked in the study by means of TCR repertoire profiling.

Library prep was done by PCR. The reads were generated on an Illumina HiSeq 2500. Molecular barcoding was employed in the preparation of TCR libraries, with unique molecular identifiers being used to normalize TCRbeta repertoire quantification. TCRdb applied fastp at Q25 and MiXCR to the public reads, then kept only in-frame beta chains. Every CDR3 protein is listed once, alongside the most common genes and DNA of its rows. The sample records about 460,000 distinct CDR3 sequences, 9.5% to 15% of which are singletons. The top ten clones comprise 4.5% to 6% of the sample. A note on this clonotype: The specificity of this receptor is unknown. With a much larger clone just one base away, this may be a read error.

CDR1 and CDR2 were assigned from the germline V gene as MGHDK and SYGVNS. The CDR3 runs 15 residues from the cysteine to the phenylalanine. Of all the DNA, just the CDR3 is kept, 45 bases in frame from base 1. V trim: 3 bases; J trim: 8 bases; unmatched bases: 8. This sequence was found in a human donor who donated a stem cell graft to a child with combined immunodeficiency. This sequence uses TRBV25-1 and TRBJ2-1; TRBD1 lines up with 9 middle nucleotides. The material was PBMCs from the stem cell graft donor, obtained from the stem cell graft. The nucleotides are TGTGCCAGCAGTGACCCCGGACAGGGGAGCCATGAGCAGTTCTTC. Translation gives CASSDPGQGSHEQFF.